What follows are 6 T cell receptor beta chains derived from one specimen sequenced in a study of T cells expressing NK-cell markers. No DNA is given; TCRdb re-called the 5' RACE reads and lists each CDR3 protein once. The sample holds about 460,000 distinct CDR3 sequences. Sequencing used blood T cells: a sorted CD56 or NKG2C T cell subset, CD4+ or CD8+ T cells, or bulk PBMC T cells (not recorded which). The receptors originated from a woman aged 45 to 65 in good health.

V usage is TRBV24-1 and J usage is TRBJ1-5; with no DNA, the TCRdb D assignment of TRBD1 cannot be verified. Looked up from germline, CDR1 is KGHDR and CDR2 is SFDVKD. The CDR3 length is 15 residues. CDR3: CATSGGHNSNQPQHF.

The V call is TRBV19, the J call TRBJ2-1; the TCRdb D gene call, TRBD2, has no DNA to confirm it. The CDR3 covers 14 residues. CDR1 and CDR2 (germline): LNHDA, SQIVND (reference sequence). CDR3 residues: CASGRDPSINEQFF. Using reference TRBV19 and TRBJ2-1 for the parts outside the CDR3, the full variable domain is DGGITQSPKYLFRKEGQNVTLSCEQNLNHDAMYWYRQDPGQGLRLIYYSQIVNDFQKGDIAEGYSVSREKKESFPLTVTSAQKNPTAFYLCASGRDPSINEQFFGPGTRLTVL.

This chain links TRBV5-1 with TRBJ2-6; checking the TCRdb D call of TRBD2 is not possible without DNA. The CDR3 loop spans 14 amino acids. Germline CDR1 is SGHRS and CDR2 is YFSETQ. The CDR3 loop reads CASEGGSGANVLTF.

The J gene is TRBJ1-1, the V gene TRBV19; TCRdb gives TRBD1 as the D gene, but with no DNA this cannot be confirmed. Germline values: CDR1 LNHDA, CDR2 SQIVND (reference sequence). CDR3 length equals 14 residues. The CDR3 loop reads CASSSQGANTEAFF.

The genes are TRBV6-1 and TRBJ2-1; the TRBD1 assignment by TCRdb is unverifiable without DNA. The CDR3 spans 13 residues. CDR1 is MNHNS, CDR2 SASEGT, per germline. The CDR3 loop reads CASSEFLSAEQFF.

This chain uses TRBV20-1 with TRBJ2-2; absent DNA, TCRdb's TRBD1 call cannot be checked. CDR3 length: 15 residues. Germline CDR1 DFQATT, CDR2 SNEGSKA (reference sequence). The CDR3 protein is CSASPSDTNTGELFF.